Below, 12 T cell receptor beta chains from the same sample are listed, as sequenced in a study of blood T cell repertoires in COVID-19. TCRdb keeps only in-frame clones here, not all; method: immunoSEQ multiplex PCR. The sample includes over 55,000 clones, 87% seen only once; the top ten take roughly 8.5%. The material sequenced was peripheral blood. These TCRs come from a man aged 50 to 60 with active COVID-19.

V usage is TRBV9 and J usage is TRBJ1-1; D ambiguous. This CDR3 region has 16 residues. From germline, CDR1 is SGDLS and CDR2 YYNGEE. The V end lost 0 bases, the J end lost 0 bases, and 12 bases lay between the germline ends. DNA of the CDR3: TGTGCCAGCAGCGTAGCTGGAGGGAGGATGAACACTGAAGCTTTCTTT. The encoded protein is CASSVAGGRMNTEAFF.

This chain connects TRBV11-2 to TRBJ2-7, with 7 positions matching TRBD1. The CDR3 is 16 residues long. The germline CDR1 and CDR2 sequences are SGHAT and FQNNGV. V shed 0 bases and J 6 bases; nucleotides not matched to a gene: 11. This CDR3 reads CASSLELRTGGPEQYF. As DNA, the CDR3 is TGTGCCAGCAGCTTAGAACTTAGGACAGGCGGCCCCGAGCAGTACTTC.

The CDR3 loop is CASSQEGLIGSGANVLTF. CDR3 nucleotides: TGCGCCAGCAGCCAAGAGGGACTGATTGGCTCTGGGGCCAACGTCCTGACTTTC. This chain joins TRBV4-3 and TRBJ2-6, with D possibly TRBD2 on 6 matching bases. CDR1 LGHNA and CDR2 YSLEER come from the germline V gene. This CDR3 has 18 amino acids. V dropped 0 bases and J dropped 0 bases, with 12 bases sitting between them.

This chain uses TRBV5-5 with TRBJ2-5; 9 nucleotides line up with TRBD2. J lost 5 bases, V lost 10 bases, and 12 bases had no gene match. CDR1 SGHKS and CDR2 YYEKEE come from the germline V gene (reference sequence). The CDR3 is 14 amino acids. CDR3 nucleotide sequence: TGTGCCGCGGGCCCGCGGGGGGGCCGTGAGACCCAGTACTTC. Translation gives CAAGPRGGRETQYF.

This clone was observed a few times. This chain links TRBV2 with TRBJ1-5; D gene unclear. CDR1 is SNHLY, CDR2 FYNNEI, per germline. The germline V and J ends were trimmed by 7 bases and 0 bases, with 7 bases remaining between them. The CDR3 runs 13 residues. The CDR3 loop is CASNRDSNQPQHF. CDR3 sequence (DNA): TGTGCCAGCAATCGGGATAGCAATCAGCCCCAGCATTTT.

V and J are TRBV15 and TRBJ2-2; 8 nucleotides agree with TRBD2. The CDR3 loop spans 16 amino acids. The germline V gene has CDR1 LNHNV and CDR2 YYDKDF (reference sequence). The ends lost 0 bases at V and 7 bases at J; junction bases unmatched: 7. In nucleotides, the CDR3 is TGTGCCACCAGCAGAGAACCGGGGGGGCTCATCGGGGAGCTGTTTTTT. The encoded protein is CATSREPGGLIGELFF.

The chain employs TRBV5-1 and TRBJ2-1, with 9 nucleotides matching TRBD1. CDR3 length: 16 residues. The J segment lost 3 bases and the V segment lost 3 bases, leaving 7 bases of the junction unmatched. Germline V gene data show CDR1 as SGHRS and CDR2 as YFSETQ. For the CDR3, the DNA is TGCGCCAGCAGCTCACACCGGGACAGGGTCTACAATGAGCAGTTCTTC. Its protein product is CASSSHRDRVYNEQFF.

This clone was recorded once. The gene calls are TRBV19 and TRBJ2-3; D is unclear. This CDR3 contains 15 residues. Per germline, CDR1 LNHDA and CDR2 SQIVND (reference sequence). V lost 5 bases to trimming and J lost 1 base, with 13 bases between them. The CDR3 region is CASSFQALGTDTQYF. The CDR3 DNA follows: TGTGCCAGTAGTTTTCAGGCTTTAGGCACAGATACGCAGTATTTT.

V and J are TRBV5-4 and TRBJ2-1; 11 bases map to TRBD2. This CDR3 comprises 16 residues. CDR1 is SGHNT and CDR2 is YYREEE in the germline V gene (reference sequence). With 4 bases clipped from V and 8 bases from J, the junction kept 11 bases outside the gene matches. The CDR3 DNA is TGTGCCAGCAGCCTTCACCTAGCGGGAGGCGGTGATGAGCAGTTCTTC. It translates to CASSLHLAGGGDEQFF. The full variable domain, completed using reference TRBV5-4 and TRBJ2-1, is ETGVTQSPTHLIKTRGQQVTLRCSSQSGHNTVSWYQQALGQGPQFIFQYYREEENGRGNFPPRFSGLQFPNYSSELNVNALELDDSALYLCASSLHLAGGGDEQFFGPGTRLTVL.

The V call is TRBV28, the J call TRBJ2-3; possibly TRBD2 for D (6 bases). Germline assignment: CDR1 MDHEN and CDR2 SYDVKM. This CDR3 is built from 13 residues. V lost 7 bases and J 1 base, leaving 9 bases between the germline ends. CDR3 residues: CASIPGGTDTQYF. CDR3 sequence (DNA): TGTGCCAGCATTCCGGGGGGCACAGATACGCAGTATTTT. The whole variable domain, remainder taken from reference TRBV28 and TRBJ2-3, is DVKVTQSSRYLVKRTGEKVFLECVQDMDHENMFWYRQDPGLGLRLIYFSYDVKMKEKGDIPEGYSVSREKKERFSLILESASTNQTSMYLCASIPGGTDTQYFGPGTRLTVL.

V and J are TRBV7-6 and TRBJ1-1; tentative D call: TRBD1 (5 bases). The CDR3 spans 14 residues. V was shortened by 3 bases and J by 2 bases, with 10 bases between the two germline ends. Germline assignment: CDR1 SGHVS and CDR2 FNYEAQ. The CDR3 loop reads CASSLDNLNTEAFF. The CDR3 coding sequence is TGTGCCAGCAGCTTGGACAACCTTAACACTGAAGCTTTCTTT.

The chain recombines TRBV6-5 with TRBJ1-4, with TRBD1 matching 7 bases. This CDR3 contains 16 residues. The V and J ends lost 0 bases and 7 bases, in that order; junction bases with no gene match: 8. CDR1 MNHEY and CDR2 SVGAGI come from the germline V gene. The CDR3 sequence is CASSYSIPGGSEKLFF. The CDR3, as DNA: TGTGCCAGCAGTTACTCGATTCCAGGGGGGAGTGAAAAACTGTTTTTT.